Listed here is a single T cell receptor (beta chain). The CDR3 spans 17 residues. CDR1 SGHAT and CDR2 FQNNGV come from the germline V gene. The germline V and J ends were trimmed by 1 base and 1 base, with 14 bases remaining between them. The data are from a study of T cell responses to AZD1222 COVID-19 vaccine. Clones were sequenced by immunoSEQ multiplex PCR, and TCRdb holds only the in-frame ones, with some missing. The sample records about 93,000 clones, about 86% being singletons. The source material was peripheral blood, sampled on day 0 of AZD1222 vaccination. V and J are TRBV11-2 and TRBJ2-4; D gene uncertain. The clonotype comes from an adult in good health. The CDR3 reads CASSLVFGQTAKNIQYF. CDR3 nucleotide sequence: TGTGCCAGCAGCTTAGTGTTTGGGCAGACCGCCAAAAACATTCAGTACTTC.